These T cell receptor beta chains were read from a single sample in a study of cytomegalovirus exposure and HLA in healthy donors. Some clones are missing from TCRdb's copy, which holds only in-frame ones; the method was immunoSEQ multiplex PCR. The table includes approximately 230,000 clones, roughly 84% detected once. Sequencing was performed on PBMCs. The receptors stem from a man between 18 and 35 years old in good health and CMV-seropositive. CDR3s include the opening cysteine and the closing phenylalanine or tryptophan. D genes are given only for firm matches. Size values are once, few and many counts, or a class for expanded clones, and some rows have none.

D,length,V,J,size,DNA,CDR3
TRBD2,18,TRBV5-1,TRBJ2-3,NA,TGCGCCAGCGGCCAGGGACTAGCGGGAGGGCCCCCCACAGATACGCAGTATTTT,CASGQGLAGGPPTDTQYF
TRBD1,13,TRBV19,TRBJ1-4,NA,TGTGCCAGTACTCAGGGGGCCGGTGAAAAACTGTTTTTT,CASTQGAGEKLFF
TRBD1,17,TRBV27,TRBJ1-2,NA,TGTGCCAGCAGTTTAGGATCTCGGACAGGGGGCACCTATGGCTACACCTTC,CASSLGSRTGGTYGYTF
NA,15,TRBV5-6,TRBJ1-1,once,TGTGCCAGCAGCGGTAGACAGGAGTTGAACACTGAAGCTTTCTTT,CASSGRQELNTEAFF
NA,14,TRBV7-9,TRBJ2-7,once,TGTGCCAGCAGCTTAGGAGTAGATGGCTACGAGCAGTACTTC,CASSLGVDGYEQYF
NA,15,TRBV10-3,TRBJ1-5,few,TGTGCCATCAGTGAGGGGGTGGACCTAAATCAGCCCCAGCATTTT,CAISEGVDLNQPQHF
NA,16,TRBV4-1,TRBJ2-1,NA,TGCGCCAGCAGCCAAGATCCAGCTCAGAACTACAATGAGCAGTTCTTC,CASSQDPAQNYNEQFF
NA,16,TRBV11-3,TRBJ2-2,NA,TGTGCCAGCGCCAGGATGGGGGGCTCGAACACCGGGGAGCTGTTTTTT,CASARMGGSNTGELFF
NA,13,TRBV5-1,TRBJ1-2,NA,TGCGCCAGCAGCCCCACGGGGGACTATGGCTACACCTTC,CASSPTGDYGYTF
NA,14,TRBV4-2,TRBJ2-7,NA,TGTGCCAGCAGCCGCCAGACCGATTCCTACGAGCAGTACTTC,CASSRQTDSYEQYF
TRBD2,16,TRBV11-3,TRBJ2-2,NA,TGTGCCAGCAGCTCGTGGACTAGCGAGGACACCGGGGAGCTGTTTTTT,CASSSWTSEDTGELFF
TRBD2,16,TRBV11-3,TRBJ2-2,NA,TGTGCCAGCAGCTTAGGCGGGAGGGATAACACCGGGGAGCTGTTTTTT,CASSLGGRDNTGELFF
NA,17,TRBV5-8,TRBJ2-7,NA,TGTGCCAGCAGCTTGGAGCTTGGGCCAGGGGCCACCTACGAGCAGTACTTC,CASSLELGPGATYEQYF
TRBD2,17,TRBV18,TRBJ2-7,NA,TGTGCCAGCTCACCGGGCCTAGCGGGTGGGAGCTCCTACGAGCAGTACTTC,CASSPGLAGGSSYEQYF
TRBD1,15,TRBV2,TRBJ1-5,NA,TGTGCCAGCAGTGAAGCCCGGGACAGCTATCAGCCCCAGCATTTT,CASSEARDSYQPQHF
TRBD1,15,TRBV27,TRBJ2-7,NA,TGTGCCAGCAGGGGGGTAGGGACAGGGACTTACGAGCAGTACTTC,CASRGVGTGTYEQYF
TRBD2,17,TRBV7-9,TRBJ2-7,NA,TGTGCCAGCAGCTTTTCCGGGACTAGCGGGTTGGCCTACGAGCAGTACTTC,CASSFSGTSGLAYEQYF
NA,13,TRBV19,TRBJ1-3,few,TGTGCCAGTAGTATCACTCTAGTGGACACCATATATTTT,CASSITLVDTIYF
TRBD2,11,TRBV29-1,TRBJ2-1,NA,TGCAGCGTGGGTAGCGGGCGTGAGCAGTTCTTC,CSVGSGREQFF
NA,13,TRBV19,TRBJ1-3,NA,TGTGCCAGTAGTATCCGGGCGAGCGACACCATATATTTT,CASSIRASDTIYF
NA,13,TRBV5-4,TRBJ1-1,NA,TGTGCCAGCAGCTTGGAGCGTATGGCTGAAGCTTTCTTT,CASSLERMAEAFF
TRBD1,15,TRBV25-1,TRBJ2-2,NA,TGTGCCAGCAGTGACCGGGACAGGGGAGCCGGGGAGCTGTTTTTT,CASSDRDRGAGELFF
NA,14,TRBV27,TRBJ1-5,few,TGTGCCAGCAGTCCCTTCCGGGGCAATCAGCCCCAGCATTTT,CASSPFRGNQPQHF
TRBD2,16,TRBV5-1,TRBJ2-2,NA,TGCGCCAGCAGCCCCGGGACTAGCGGGAGGATCGGGGAGCTGTTTTTT,CASSPGTSGRIGELFF
NA,12,TRBV5-6,TRBJ1-1,NA,TGTGCCAGCAGCTTCAGGATCACTGAAGCTTTCTTT,CASSFRITEAFF
NA,14,TRBV30,TRBJ2-5,NA,TGTGCCTGGAGTGTTTTGGGACAAGGGGTAACCCAGTACTTC,CAWSVLGQGVTQYF
TRBD1,15,TRBV6-4,TRBJ2-2,NA,TGTGCCAGCAGTGACGGGACAGGGGACACCGGGGAGCTGTTTTTT,CASSDGTGDTGELFF
TRBD1,12,TRBV29-1,TRBJ1-5,once,TGCAGCGTCGCGGACAGGGGCCAGCCCCAGCATTTT,CSVADRGQPQHF
NA,15,TRBV5-1,TRBJ2-6,NA,TGCGCCAGCAGCTCTGGCAACTCTGGGGCCAACGTCCTGACTTTC,CASSSGNSGANVLTF
NA,12,TRBV7-9,TRBJ2-7,NA,TGTGCCAGCAGCCTGGCAGCTTACGAGCAGTACTTC,CASSLAAYEQYF
NA,12,TRBV5-4,TRBJ2-1,once,TGTGCCAGCAGCTCGGACATCTATGAGCAGTTCTTC,CASSSDIYEQFF
NA,14,TRBV11-2,TRBJ1-2,NA,TGTGCCAGCAGCTTCGGGGGACTTAACTATGGCTACACCTTC,CASSFGGLNYGYTF
NA,13,TRBV2,TRBJ1-4,NA,TGTGCCAGTTCAGGGAGAAAAGGTGAAAAACTGTTTTTT,CASSGRKGEKLFF
NA,12,TRBV29-1,TRBJ2-1,NA,TGCAGCGTTGTTGCGGAAGTCAATGAGCAGTTCTTC,CSVVAEVNEQFF
NA,15,TRBV19,TRBJ1-2,NA,TGTGCCAGTAGTGGCAGGGAGGTCATCTTGAGCGGCTACACCTTC,CASSGREVILSGYTF
NA,19,TRBV30,TRBJ2-2,once,TGTGCCTGCATTGGGGGACAGGTCCTACTAGCGGAAAGAACCGGGGAGCTGTTTTTT,CACIGGQVLLAERTGELFF
NA,14,TRBV5-5,TRBJ2-7,NA,TGTGCCAGCAGCGACCCCGGGACGTCTGGAGAGCAGTACTTC,CASSDPGTSGEQYF
TRBD1,16,TRBV14,TRBJ2-3,NA,TGTGCCAGCAGCCAAGGCCCGGGACAGAGGACAGATACGCAGTATTTT,CASSQGPGQRTDTQYF
NA,14,TRBV10-1,TRBJ2-1,NA,TGCGCCAGCAGGAAGGGACTGGTGTACAATGAGCAGTTCTTC,CASRKGLVYNEQFF
TRBD2,13,TRBV7-2,TRBJ2-1,NA,TGTGCCAGCAGCCCCGGACTAGCCGGTGAGCAGTTCTTC,CASSPGLAGEQFF
TRBD1,13,TRBV6-5,TRBJ1-5,NA,TGTGCCGCCAGACAGGGGCACAATCAGCCCCAGCATTTT,CAARQGHNQPQHF
NA,15,TRBV28,TRBJ1-1,NA,TGTGCCAGCAGTTTATTGGGTGTTCAGAACACTGAAGCTTTCTTT,CASSLLGVQNTEAFF
TRBD1,14,TRBV27,TRBJ2-7,many,TGTGCCAGCAGTTTAGGGGGACAGACCTACGAGCAGTACTTC,CASSLGGQTYEQYF